This T cell receptor (beta chain) stems from a study of T cells in Graves' hyperthyroidism and ophthalmopathy. Amplification of TCR beta CDR3 regions used RNA as the template. Primed by the HTBI set, a first-round RT-PCR was run on the TCR CDR3. TCRdb reprocessed the multiplex PCR reads via MiXCR and lists one record per CDR3 protein. The sample lists hundreds of thousands of distinct CDR3 sequences; about 18% were seen once. Fresh peripheral blood, 7.5 to 10 ml, was the source of the PBMCs. Sequences were obtained from blood. This clonotype was sampled from a woman aged 18-29 years with Graves' hyperthyroidism.

Here the CDR3 reads CSGGIGTEAFF. For the CDR3, the DNA is TGCAGCGGGGGGATAGGAACTGAAGCTTTCTTT. This chain joins TRBV29-1 and TRBJ1-1, with a weak D call TRBD1 (5 bases). CDR3 length: 11 amino acids. The V gene lost 7 bases and the J gene lost 5 bases, with 11 bases spanning the gap. Germline-derived CDR1 and CDR2 are SQVTM and ANQGSEA.